These 15 T cell receptor beta chains share one sample of origin, sequenced in a study of blood T cells in healthy people across ages. Next came a second PCR, run for roughly 7 to 12 cycles, which used a sample-barcoded 5' primer along with a J-beta primer mix. One entry per CDR3 protein results from TCRdb running MiXCR on the 5' RACE reads. The sample has around 1.5 million distinct CDR3 sequences; 30% to 35% are singletons. The sequenced sample consisted of blood. All receptors derive from a woman aged 25 to 45 in good health.

Notes on this clonotype: An end of the junction does not agree with germline; a read error may underlie this. V and J are TRBV7-2 and TRBJ2-5; 9 positions agree with TRBD2. CDR3 length equals 15 residues. The germline gives CDR1 SGHTA, CDR2 FQGNSA. The CDR3, as DNA: TGTGCCAGCAGCTTAGCGCTAGCGGGGAAAGAGACCCGGTACTTC. Protein: CASSLALAGKETRYF.

For the CDR3, the DNA is TGTGCCAGCAGCTTAGGGACAGCCTTGAGGACCGGGGAGCTGTTTTTT. It translates to CASSLGTALRTGELFF. The V call is TRBV7-9, the J call TRBJ2-2; a weak D match, TRBD1 (6 bases). V lost 1 base and J lost 5, with 14 bases in between. Germline V gives CDR1 SEHNR, CDR2 FQNEAQ (reference sequence). This CDR3 has 16 amino acids.

This clonotype was seen a handful of times. The gene calls are TRBV30 and TRBJ2-3; D is unresolved. Trimming removed 0 bases at V and 4 bases at J, with 14 bases between. CDR3 length: 15 amino acids. Germline V lookup: CDR1 GTSNPN, CDR2 SVGIG (reference sequence). The CDR3 sequence: CAWSVPVLRSDTQYF. The CDR3 nucleotides read TGTGCCTGGAGTGTACCGGTTCTACGGTCAGATACGCAGTATTTT.

On this clonotype: One junction end disagrees with the germline gene, perhaps due to a read error. The chain carries TRBV5-1 and TRBJ1-4; 7 bases align to TRBD1. Germline CDR1 SGHRS, CDR2 YFSETQ. The CDR3 sequence is 14 residues long. The CDR3 DNA reads as TGCGCCAGCAGCGGTCAGGGGGGGAATGAAGAACTGTTTTTT. It encodes CASSGQGGNEELFF.

The V gene is TRBV5-6, the J gene TRBJ2-7; D may be TRBD1 (7 bases). Germline CDR1 SGHDT, CDR2 YYEEEE. V lost 7 bases to trimming and J lost 3 bases, with 20 bases between them. The CDR3 sequence is 15 residues long. The CDR3 DNA reads TGTGCCAGCTCGAGGGCGGGGACAGAACTCTACGAGCAGTACTTC. Its translation is CASSRAGTELYEQYF.

As to this clonotype: A much larger clone differs by one base, so this may be a read error. The V and J genes are TRBV9 and TRBJ2-5; 7 bases fit TRBD2. This CDR3 has 16 amino acids. In germline, CDR1 is SGDLS, CDR2 YYNGEE. The CDR3 here is CTSSVGGSGNTETQYF. The CDR3 DNA follows: TGTACCAGCAGCGTAGGAGGCAGCGGGAACACAGAGACCCAGTACTTC.

The sample holds a few counts of this clonotype. This chain uses TRBV19 with TRBJ1-1; D gene unclear. Germline V gene lookup returns CDR1 LNHDA and CDR2 SQIVND (reference sequence). The CDR3 is made up of 14 amino acids. Trimming pared 3 bases from V and 6 bases from J, leaving 14 bases between. This CDR3 is CASSIQDRGAEAFF. The CDR3 DNA sequence: TGTGCCAGTAGTATTCAGGACCGGGGAGCTGAAGCTTTCTTT.

The chain is built from TRBV5-1 and TRBJ2-7; no reliable D call. CDR1 and CDR2 from the germline V gene are SGHRS and YFSETQ. This CDR3 has 14 residues. Trimming removed 4 bases at V and 2 bases at J, with 13 bases between. The CDR3 region has the DNA TGCGCCAGCAGCCCGGAGCAGGCCGCCTACGAGCAGTACTTC. Translation: CASSPEQAAYEQYF.

The J gene is TRBJ2-5, the V gene TRBV20-1; 11 nucleotides agree with TRBD2. V gave up 3 bases and J gave up 3 bases; unmatched junction bases: 3. The CDR3 contains 14 residues. Germline lookup yields CDR1 DFQATT and CDR2 SNEGSKA (reference sequence). CDR3 sequence (DNA): TGCAGTGCTAGGGGACTAGCGGAGGAAGAGACCCAGTACTTC. Protein product: CSARGLAEEETQYF.

This chain connects TRBV10-3 to TRBJ2-2, with 11 bases matching TRBD2. The V and J ends lost 8 bases and 6 bases, in that order; junction bases with no gene match: 5. The germline V gene encodes CDR1 ENHRY and CDR2 SYGVKD. The CDR3 contains 14 residues. CDR3 in amino acids: CAIPLAGGPGELFF. Written as DNA, the CDR3 is TGTGCCATCCCCCTAGCGGGGGGCCCCGGGGAGCTGTTTTTT.

The gene calls are TRBV18 and TRBJ2-3, with D uncertain. Germline-derived CDR1 and CDR2 are KGHSH and LQKENI. V lost 2 bases and J lost 4, with 10 bases in between. The CDR3 runs 14 residues. The CDR3, as DNA: TGTGCCAGCTCACCATCGGCACTTCCAGATACGCAGTATTTT. Translated, it gives CASSPSALPDTQYF.

J is TRBJ1-1 and V is TRBV11-2; D uncertain. Germline V gene sequence: CDR1 SGHAT, CDR2 FQNNGV. The V and J ends lost 6 bases and 1 base respectively, with 9 bases between them. The CDR3 runs 13 residues. For the CDR3, the DNA is TGTGCCAGCAGATTTCGGGGGAACACTGAAGCTTTCTTT. Residues: CASRFRGNTEAFF.

On this clonotype: This sequence may be a read error, since a much larger clone differs from it by one base. J is TRBJ2-7 and V is TRBV6-6; unclear D gene. CDR3 length equals 10 residues. The germline V gene encodes CDR1 MNHNY and CDR2 SVGAGI (reference sequence). V lost 7 bases, J lost 5 bases, and 6 bases lay in between. CDR3 DNA: TGTGCCAGCATCCACCACGAGCAGTACTTC. Protein product: CASIHHEQYF.

This clonotype has just a few counts. At one end the junction does not follow the germline gene, possibly because of a read error. The chain joins TRBV20-1 to TRBJ2-1, with TRBD2 as a possible D gene (6 bases). Germline CDR1 and CDR2: DFQATT and SNEGSKA (reference sequence). The CDR3 is 20 residues long. The CDR3 DNA is TGCGGTGCTAAAGTCCCTTCGGTGCGGCGGGAATTGATCCTCTACAATGAGCAGTTCTTC. Its protein product is CGAKVPSVRRELILYNEQFF.

In its sample, this clonotype was seen a few times. The chain recombines TRBV7-3 with TRBJ2-1, with D tentatively TRBD1 or TRBD2 (5 bases each). This CDR3 has 13 amino acids. The V and J ends lost 5 bases and 10 bases respectively, with 15 bases between them. Germline-derived CDR1 and CDR2 are SGHTA and FQGTGA. DNA for the CDR3: TGTGCCAGCAGCCAAACCGGGACGGGAGAGCAGTTCTTC. Translating it yields CASSQTGTGEQFF.